A single sample gave rise to the 23 T cell receptor beta chains below, sequenced in a study of T cell responses to AZD1222 COVID-19 vaccine. Generated by immunoSEQ multiplex PCR, the TCRdb table keeps only in-frame clones and is missing some. The sample yields fewer than 85,000 clones, 83% seen once. The sequenced sample was peripheral blood, obtained 28 days after the second AZD1222 dose. These receptors were obtained from an adult who received the AZD1222 COVID-19 vaccine.

This chain uses TRBV3-1 (or the pseudogene TRBV3-2) with TRBJ2-3, with 9 bases lining up with TRBD1. The CDR3 is 16 amino acids. V gave up 4 bases and J gave up 5 bases; unmatched junction bases: 10. Germline-derived CDR1 and CDR2 are LGHDT and YNNKEL (reference sequence). The CDR3 is CASSLDTGGRGDTQYF. The CDR3 DNA sequence: TGTGCCAGCAGCCTTGACACAGGGGGCAGGGGAGATACGCAGTATTTT.

The chain links TRBV28 to TRBJ2-7, with a weak D call TRBD2 (5 bases). This CDR3 region has 13 residues. Trimming pared 1 base from V and 7 bases from J, leaving 11 bases between. CDR1 and CDR2 from the germline V gene are MDHEN and SYDVKM. The CDR3 reads CASSLSSSREQYF. For the CDR3, the DNA is TGTGCCAGCAGTTTATCTAGCTCAAGGGAGCAGTACTTC. Full variable domain (rest looked up from reference TRBV28 and TRBJ2-7): DVKVTQSSRYLVKRTGEKVFLECVQDMDHENMFWYRQDPGLGLRLIYFSYDVKMKEKGDIPEGYSVSREKKERFSLILESASTNQTSMYLCASSLSSSREQYFGPGTRLTVT.

This clone was seen more than once but under ten times. The chain links TRBV6-2 or TRBV6-3 to TRBJ1-2, with D hard to call. Looked up from germline, CDR1 is MNHEY and CDR2 is SVGEGT. V lost 4 bases and J lost 7, with 13 bases in between. The CDR3 is 13 amino acids. DNA for the CDR3: TGTGCCAGCAGTTTCTTACAGACCGGTGGCTACACCTTC. This codes for CASSFLQTGGYTF.

The chain employs TRBV5-4 and TRBJ1-2, with 8 bases that match TRBD1. The CDR3 loop spans 14 amino acids. The germline gives CDR1 SGHNT, CDR2 YYREEE (reference sequence). V lost 0 bases and J lost 4; bases outside the gene matches: 2. The chain's CDR3 is CASSLDGQGYGYTF. The DNA for the CDR3 is TGTGCCAGCAGCTTGGACGGACAGGGCTATGGCTACACCTTC.

The chain links TRBV7-9 to TRBJ1-5; possible D gene TRBD1, 6 bases. The CDR3 contains 14 residues. With 5 bases removed from V and 1 base from J, the gap between germline ends came to 9 bases. Germline CDR1 is SEHNR and CDR2 is FQNEAQ (reference sequence). The chain's CDR3 is CASSPGASNQPQHF. As DNA, the CDR3 is TGTGCCAGCAGCCCAGGGGCCAGCAATCAGCCCCAGCATTTT.

The genes are TRBV19 and TRBJ2-3; D might be TRBD1 (6 bases). Trimming removed 5 bases at V and 3 bases at J, with 18 bases between. The CDR3 is made up of 16 amino acids. Germline loops: CDR1 LNHDA, CDR2 SQIVND (reference sequence). CDR3 protein: CASSALRGPGTDTQYF. CDR3 DNA: TGTGCCAGTAGTGCTCTCAGGGGCCCCGGGACAGATACGCAGTATTTT.

The chain combines TRBV7-2 with TRBJ1-5; a possible D gene is TRBD1 (5 bases). The CDR3 runs 13 residues. Germline CDR1 is SGHTA and CDR2 is FQGNSA. V lost 4 bases, J lost 7 bases, and 11 bases lay in between. The CDR3 DNA reads TGTGCCAGCAGCTCAGGGATAAGGCAGCCCCAGCATTTT. It translates to CASSSGIRQPQHF.

This clone occurred once. The chain carries TRBV27 and TRBJ2-3; maybe TRBD1 (5 bases). Germline V gene lookup returns CDR1 MNHEY and CDR2 SMNVEV (reference sequence). V was trimmed by 6 bases and J by 3 bases, leaving 16 bases between them. CDR3 length: 15 residues. In DNA, the CDR3 is TGTGCCAGCAGCCCCACCCGACAGTATACAGATACGCAGTATTTT. It translates to CASSPTRQYTDTQYF.

The chain links TRBV7-2 to TRBJ1-1, with TRBD1 identical over 9 bases. V was pared by 1 base and J by 2 bases, with 2 bases of the junction left unmatched. The V gene's germline CDR1 is SGHTA and CDR2 FQGNSA. The CDR3 is 15 amino acids. CDR3: CASSLVGQGNTEAFF. CDR3 bases: TGTGCCAGCAGCTTAGTGGGACAGGGTAACACTGAAGCTTTCTTT.

The J gene is TRBJ2-2, the V gene TRBV5-6, with 9 bases that match TRBD1. With V trimmed by 4 bases and J by 7 bases, 8 bases remained unmatched. Germline-derived CDR1 and CDR2 are SGHDT and YYEEEE. This CDR3 has 15 residues. Here the CDR3 reads CASSPRTGAGGELFF. CDR3 nucleotide sequence: TGTGCCAGCAGCCCCAGGACAGGGGCAGGCGGGGAGCTGTTTTTT.

This clone was detected only once. This rearrangement joins TRBV9 to TRBJ2-3; the D gene is possibly TRBD1 (5 bases). The CDR3 sequence is 15 residues long. Trimming removed 2 bases at V and 3 bases at J, with 13 bases between. Germline values: CDR1 SGDLS, CDR2 YYNGEE. CDR3: CASSVNGRETDTQYF. The CDR3 region has the DNA TGTGCCAGCAGCGTCAACGGCAGGGAAACAGATACGCAGTATTTT.

This clone occurred once. The chain combines TRBV6-2 or TRBV6-3 with TRBJ1-5; possible D gene TRBD1, 5 bases. CDR3 length equals 14 residues. Germline CDR1 reads MNHEY; CDR2 reads SVGEGT. Trimming took off 4 bases at V and 7 bases at J, with 14 bases between the two ends. CDR3 loop: CASSFPGARQPQHF. Here the CDR3 DNA reads TGTGCCAGCAGTTTCCCCGGGGCGAGGCAGCCCCAGCATTTT.

The J gene is TRBJ1-1, the V gene TRBV2; no clear D gene. Per the germline V gene, CDR1 is SNHLY and CDR2 is FYNNEI. V gave up 5 bases and J gave up 7 bases, with 14 bases separating them. CDR3 length: 13 residues. The CDR3: CASSWRARDEAFF. CDR3 nucleotides: TGTGCCAGCAGTTGGCGCGCGCGGGATGAAGCTTTCTTT.

The chain carries TRBV24-1 and TRBJ2-1; the match to TRBD2 covers 8 bases. V was pared by 4 bases and J by 2 bases, with 6 bases of the junction left unmatched. The CDR3 has 16 amino acids. Germline lookup yields CDR1 KGHDR and CDR2 SFDVKD. CDR3 in DNA: TGTGCCACCAGTGAGATAGCGGGGCCGACCTACAATGAGCAGTTCTTC. Translating gives CATSEIAGPTYNEQFF.

The chain has TRBV27 and TRBJ2-3; 10 nucleotides agree with TRBD2. The CDR3 has 16 residues. Germline V gene data show CDR1 as MNHEY and CDR2 as SMNVEV (reference sequence). The trim removed 5 bases at V and 2 bases at J, leaving 7 bases unmatched. The CDR3 is CASSTRLAGLTDTQYF. CDR3 nucleotides: TGTGCCAGCAGTACCCGACTAGCGGGCCTCACAGATACGCAGTATTTT.

The rearrangement links TRBV5-1 to TRBJ1-6; tentative D call: TRBD1 (6 bases). Trimming took 0 bases from V and 2 from J, leaving 15 bases between them. The germline V gene encodes CDR1 SGHRS and CDR2 YFSETQ. This CDR3 has 18 amino acids. The CDR3 DNA is TGCGCCAGCAGCTTGGCCGGGCAGGGGAGAACCTATAATTCACCCCTCCACTTT. Translated, it gives CASSLAGQGRTYNSPLHF. The full variable domain, with the rest looked up from reference TRBV5-1 and TRBJ1-6, is KAGVTQTPRYLIKTRGQQVTLSCSPISGHRSVSWYQQTPGQGLQFLFEYFSETQRNKGNFPGRFSGRQFSNSRSEMNVSTLELGDSALYLCASSLAGQGRTYNSPLHFGNGTRLTVT.

The V gene is TRBV7-9, the J gene TRBJ1-6; 8 bases are a match to TRBD1. Trimming removed 6 bases from V and 11 bases from J; junction bases left unmatched: 6. The CDR3 is 13 amino acids. Germline CDR1 is SEHNR and CDR2 is FQNEAQ (reference sequence). CDR3 amino acids: CASSSGGLTPLHF. CDR3 DNA: TGTGCCAGCAGTTCAGGGGGCTTGACACCCCTCCACTTT.

This sequence joins TRBV19 and TRBJ2-1, with 9 bases aligning to TRBD2. The length of the CDR3 is 15 residues. Germline trimming cut 7 bases from V and 7 bases from J; bases unmatched to any gene: 11. Germline-derived CDR1 and CDR2 are LNHDA and SQIVND (reference sequence). CDR3 in DNA: TGTGCCAGTACCCAGAGGGGGCTAGCGGGGAATGAGCAGTTCTTC. Translation gives CASTQRGLAGNEQFF.

The rearrangement joins TRBV19 to TRBJ1-5; D is ambiguous. Germline-derived CDR1 and CDR2 are LNHDA and SQIVND (reference sequence). CDR3 length: 15 residues. V lost 0 bases and J lost 1, with 7 bases in between. DNA for the CDR3: TGTGCCAGTAGTATAGAACGGGGAAGCAATCAGCCCCAGCATTTT. The encoded protein is CASSIERGSNQPQHF.

This chain connects TRBV10-3 to TRBJ2-3; D call uncertain. Trimming pared 4 bases from V and 4 bases from J, leaving 9 bases between. Germline V lookup: CDR1 ENHRY, CDR2 SYGVKD. The CDR3 sequence is 13 residues long. The CDR3 sequence: CAISVGIADTQYF. In nucleotides, the CDR3 is TGTGCCATCAGTGTCGGTATCGCAGATACGCAGTATTTT.

V gene TRBV28 combines with J gene TRBJ1-6; D not resolved. In germline, CDR1 is MDHEN, CDR2 SYDVKM. The CDR3 is made up of 13 amino acids. Trimming pared 2 bases from V and 7 bases from J, leaving 6 bases between. CDR3 in amino acids: CASSLPANSPLHF. DNA for the CDR3: TGTGCCAGCAGTTTACCGGCAAATTCACCCCTCCACTTT.

The gene calls are TRBV5-4 and TRBJ2-7, with D possibly being TRBD2 (5 bases). Per germline, CDR1 SGHNT and CDR2 YYREEE (reference sequence). V lost 4 bases, J lost 5 bases, and 16 bases lay in between. CDR3 length: 14 residues. CDR3 protein: CASSPGTPGNEQYF. DNA for the CDR3: TGTGCCAGCAGCCCGGGAACCCCCGGGAACGAGCAGTACTTC.

V is TRBV5-6 and J is TRBJ1-2, with 11 bases that match TRBD1. Per the germline V gene, CDR1 is SGHDT and CDR2 is YYEEEE. The V gene end was trimmed by 4 bases and the J gene end by 4 bases; junction bases not matched to a gene: 6. CDR3 length equals 15 residues. CDR3 DNA sequence: TGTGCCAGCAGCGCTTGGGGACAGGGGGGCTATGGCTACACCTTC. Amino acids: CASSAWGQGGYGYTF.